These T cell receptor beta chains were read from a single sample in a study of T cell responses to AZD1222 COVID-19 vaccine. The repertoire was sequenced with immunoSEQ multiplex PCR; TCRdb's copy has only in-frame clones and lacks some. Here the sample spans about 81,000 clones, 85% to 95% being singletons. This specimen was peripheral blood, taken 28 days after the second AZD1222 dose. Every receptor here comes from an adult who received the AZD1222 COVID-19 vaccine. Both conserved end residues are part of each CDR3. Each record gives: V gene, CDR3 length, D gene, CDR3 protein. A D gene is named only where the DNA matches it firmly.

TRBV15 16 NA CATSSFGASGHNEQFF
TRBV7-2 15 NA CASSLEVIDYNEQFF
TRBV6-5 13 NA CASATSGSYEQYF
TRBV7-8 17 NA CASSLDPGGLGANVLTF
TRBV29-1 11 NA CSVFGLSRKFF
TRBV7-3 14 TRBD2 CASSEGPTSVTQYF
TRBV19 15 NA CASSIGAQRGTEAFF
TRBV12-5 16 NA CASGLVHQDGYNEQFF
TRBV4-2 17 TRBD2 CASSQRTSGGLDNEQFF
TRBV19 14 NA CASSSDSLSYGYTF
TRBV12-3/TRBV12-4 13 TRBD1 CALDRGSGNTIYF
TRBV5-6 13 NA CASSWGYNEKLFF
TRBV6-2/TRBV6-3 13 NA CASSFARRRGYTF
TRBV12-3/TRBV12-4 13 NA CASSLRRAHGYTF